This paragraph reports one TCR beta chain. Its specificity is not known. These data are taken from a study of identical twins. CDR1 LGHDT and CDR2 YNNKEL come from the germline V gene (reference sequence). V was clipped by 1 base and J by 10 bases, with 10 bases between them. The CDR3 spans 12 residues. MiXCR, applied by TCRdb to the 5' RACE reads, yields one record per CDR3 protein. The sample comprises around 1.7 million distinct CDR3 sequences, about 32% of which are singletons, and roughly 0.3% rests with the top ten. Notes on the study in general: Weaker excess twin sharing was observed in beta out-of-frame sequences.

The receptor was isolated from a newborn girl in good health. What was sequenced was cord blood. This rearrangement joins TRBV3-1 to TRBJ1-2; D is uncertain. CDR3 sequence reads: CASSQGSGDYTF. The CDR3 nucleotides are TGTGCCAGCAGCCAAGGCTCGGGTGACTACACCTTC.